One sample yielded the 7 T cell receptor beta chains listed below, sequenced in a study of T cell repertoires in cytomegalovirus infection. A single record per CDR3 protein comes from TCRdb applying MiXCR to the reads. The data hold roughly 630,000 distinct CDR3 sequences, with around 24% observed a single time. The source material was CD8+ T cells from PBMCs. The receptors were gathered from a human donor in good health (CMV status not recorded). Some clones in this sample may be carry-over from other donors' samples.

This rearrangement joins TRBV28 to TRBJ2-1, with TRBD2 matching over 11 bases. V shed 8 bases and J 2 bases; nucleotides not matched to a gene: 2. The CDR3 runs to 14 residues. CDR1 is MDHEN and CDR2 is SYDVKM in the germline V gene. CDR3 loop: CASVAGGPYNEQFF. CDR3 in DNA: TGTGCCAGCGTAGCGGGGGGGCCCTACAATGAGCAGTTCTTC.

CDR3 amino acids: CASSLIDQGFTGELFF. The CDR3 nucleotides are TGTGCCAGCAGCCTGATTGATCAGGGATTCACCGGGGAGCTGTTTTTT. The chain links TRBV4-2 to TRBJ2-2; tentative D call: TRBD1 (5 bases). The length of the CDR3 is 16 residues. Trimming cost V 4 bases and J 4 bases, with 16 bases left between them. Germline CDR1 is LGHNA and CDR2 is YNFKEQ.

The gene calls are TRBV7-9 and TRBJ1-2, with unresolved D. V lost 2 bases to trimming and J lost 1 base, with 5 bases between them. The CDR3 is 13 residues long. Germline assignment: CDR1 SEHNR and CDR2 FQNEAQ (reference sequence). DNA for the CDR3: TGTGCCAGCAGCTTACCCCTTAACTATGGCTACACCTTC. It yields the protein CASSLPLNYGYTF.

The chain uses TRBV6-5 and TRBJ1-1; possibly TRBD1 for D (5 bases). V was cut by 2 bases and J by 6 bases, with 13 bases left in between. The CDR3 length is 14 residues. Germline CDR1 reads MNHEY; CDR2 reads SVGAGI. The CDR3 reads CASSYGEGGAEAFF. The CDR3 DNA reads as TGTGCCAGCAGTTACGGAGAGGGAGGGGCTGAAGCTTTCTTT.

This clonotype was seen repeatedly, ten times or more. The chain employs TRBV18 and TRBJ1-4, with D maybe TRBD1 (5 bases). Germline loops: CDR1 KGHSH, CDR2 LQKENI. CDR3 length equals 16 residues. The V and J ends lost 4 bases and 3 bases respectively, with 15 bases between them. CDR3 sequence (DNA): TGTGCCAGCTCACGAGAAGCACAAGGGGCTAATGAAAAACTGTTTTTT. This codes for CASSREAQGANEKLFF.

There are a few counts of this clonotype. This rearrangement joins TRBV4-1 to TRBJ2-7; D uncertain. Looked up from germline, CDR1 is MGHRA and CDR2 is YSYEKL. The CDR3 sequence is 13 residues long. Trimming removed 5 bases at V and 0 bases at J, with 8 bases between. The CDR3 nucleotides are TGCGCCAGCAGCGACCTCATCTCCTACGAGCAGTACTTC. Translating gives CASSDLISYEQYF.

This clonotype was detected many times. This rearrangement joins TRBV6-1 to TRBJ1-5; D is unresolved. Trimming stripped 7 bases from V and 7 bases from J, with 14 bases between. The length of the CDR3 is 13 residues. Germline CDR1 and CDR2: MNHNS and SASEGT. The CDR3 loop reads CASTELGLQPQHF. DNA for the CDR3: TGTGCCAGCACAGAGTTAGGGCTCCAGCCCCAGCATTTT.